The 23 T cell receptor beta chains below come from one sample, sequenced in a study of blood T cell repertoires in COVID-19. Some clones are missing from TCRdb's copy, which holds only in-frame ones; the method was immunoSEQ multiplex PCR. The sample holds 110,000 or so clones, approximately 84% seen once. Sequenced input: peripheral blood. The source is a woman aged 40 to 50 with acute or convalescent COVID-19.

The chain carries TRBV5-1 and TRBJ2-1; 8 bases align to TRBD1. Germline CDR1 reads SGHRS; CDR2 reads YFSETQ. The V segment lost 4 bases and the J segment 8 bases; nucleotides outside the gene matches: 8. The CDR3 is 14 amino acids. The CDR3 coding sequence is TGCGCCAGCAGCCCCACAGGGGGGTCGGATGAGCAGTTCTTC. Translation: CASSPTGGSDEQFF.

This clone was seen just once. This chain uses TRBV19 with TRBJ2-3; the match to TRBD2 covers 9 bases. Germline V gene sequence: CDR1 LNHDA, CDR2 SQIVND (reference sequence). Trimming at V came to 5 bases and at J to 1 base, leaving 1 base not matched to a gene. The CDR3 loop spans 14 amino acids. CDR3 in amino acids: CASSASGGTDTQYF. The CDR3 bases are TGTGCCAGTAGTGCTAGCGGGGGCACAGATACGCAGTATTTT.

The genes are TRBV7-6 and TRBJ2-1; possible D gene TRBD1, 5 bases. Germline CDR1 SGHVS, CDR2 FNYEAQ. The CDR3 runs to 13 residues. V was shortened by 1 base and J by 13 bases, with 14 bases between the two germline ends. CDR3 protein: CASSLGAQGVQFF. Written as DNA, the CDR3 is TGTGCCAGCAGCTTAGGGGCGCAGGGTGTTCAGTTCTTC.

This clone was recorded once. V gene TRBV6-6 combines with J gene TRBJ2-1; 9 bases fit TRBD2. V lost 7 bases to trimming and J lost 5 bases; unmatched junction nucleotides: 9. CDR1 and CDR2 from the germline V gene are MNHNY and SVGAGI (reference sequence). This CDR3 region has 15 residues. The CDR3 here is CASTLAGSINNEQFF. The CDR3 coding sequence is TGTGCCAGCACCCTAGCGGGGTCAATCAACAATGAGCAGTTCTTC.

The V gene is TRBV6-2 or TRBV6-3, the J gene TRBJ1-6; tentatively, D is TRBD1 (5 bases). The CDR3 length is 21 residues. Trimming stripped 3 bases from V and 8 bases from J, with 32 bases between. Germline lookup yields CDR1 MNHEY and CDR2 SVGEGT. CDR3 in DNA: TGTGCCAGCAGTTATCCAGGGCACCTAAGCCCCAGGGTGGTTTTGGATTCACCCCTCCACTTT. Its protein is CASSYPGHLSPRVVLDSPLHF.

The J gene is TRBJ1-5, the V gene TRBV5-4; D unclear. This CDR3 is 14 amino acids long. V shed 4 bases and J shed 1 base, with 9 bases lying between them. The germline V gene has CDR1 SGHNT and CDR2 YYREEE (reference sequence). The CDR3 sequence is CASSPGGSNQPQHF. Written as DNA, the CDR3 is TGTGCCAGCAGCCCTGGCGGGAGCAATCAGCCCCAGCATTTT.

The chain couples TRBV30 to TRBJ2-3; no clear D gene. The CDR3 runs to 14 residues. Germline V gives CDR1 GTSNPN, CDR2 SVGIG (reference sequence). The V end was cut by 0 bases, the J end by 1 base, with 8 bases between. In nucleotides, the CDR3 is TGTGCCTGGAGTGTACTATCGGGCACAGATACGCAGTATTTT. Translating it yields CAWSVLSGTDTQYF.

The gene calls are TRBV7-3 and TRBJ2-6; D is perhaps TRBD1 (6 bases). Trimming pared 1 base from V and 2 bases from J, leaving 6 bases between. CDR3 length: 15 amino acids. From germline, CDR1 is SGHTA and CDR2 FQGTGA. CDR3 DNA sequence: TGTGCCAGCAGCTTAAACAGGGCTGGGGCCAACGTCCTGACTTTC. Protein: CASSLNRAGANVLTF.

The chain combines TRBV5-1 with TRBJ1-3, with no clear D. Trimming took 0 bases from V and 0 from J, leaving 13 bases between them. The V gene's germline CDR1 is SGHRS and CDR2 YFSETQ. The CDR3 is 17 amino acids. This CDR3 is CASSLEGGIYSGNTIYF. CDR3 nucleotides: TGCGCCAGCAGCTTGGAGGGCGGGATCTACTCTGGAAACACCATATATTTT.

The chain has TRBV30 and TRBJ1-2; D is unclear. CDR1 and CDR2 (germline): GTSNPN, SVGIG (reference sequence). The CDR3 length is 14 residues. The V end was cut by 0 bases, the J end by 8 bases, with 16 bases between. CDR3: CAWSVPGTPSGYTF. For the CDR3, the DNA is TGTGCCTGGAGTGTACCGGGAACACCCTCCGGCTACACCTTC.

In its sample, this clone was seen once. The chain carries TRBV5-4 and TRBJ1-2; 7 bases align to TRBD1. The CDR3 consists of 17 residues. With 0 bases clipped from V and 4 bases from J, the junction kept 12 bases outside the gene matches. The germline CDR1 and CDR2 sequences are SGHNT and YYREEE (reference sequence). CDR3: CASSLGGKTGRAYGYTF. CDR3 bases: TGTGCCAGCAGCTTGGGCGGTAAGACAGGGCGGGCCTATGGCTACACCTTC.

The chain is built from TRBV7-2 and TRBJ1-2; D possibly corresponds to TRBD1 (6 bases). The V and J ends lost 4 bases and 1 base respectively, with 10 bases between them. The CDR3 has 14 amino acids. From germline, CDR1 is SGHTA and CDR2 FQGNSA. The CDR3 region is CASSSLDSNYGYTF. The CDR3 coding sequence is TGTGCCAGCAGCTCCTTGGACAGTAACTATGGCTACACCTTC. The whole variable domain, remainder taken from reference TRBV7-2 and TRBJ1-2, is GAGVSQSPSNKVTEKGKDVELRCDPISGHTALYWYRQSLGQGLEFLIYFQGNSAPDKSGLPSDRFSAERTGGSVSTLTIQRTQQEDSAVYLCASSSLDSNYGYTFGSGTRLTVV.

This chain uses TRBV7-8 with TRBJ2-1, with 9 positions matching TRBD2. In germline, CDR1 is SGHVS, CDR2 FQNEAQ. V lost 5 bases and J lost 8; bases outside the gene matches: 10. This CDR3 is built from 15 residues. In nucleotides, the CDR3 is TGTGCCAGCAGCAAAAGGGCTAGCGGGGTTTATGAGCAGTTCTTC. This gives the protein CASSKRASGVYEQFF.

The chain uses TRBV6-6 and TRBJ2-2; D possibly corresponds to TRBD1 (6 bases). Per the germline V gene, CDR1 is MNHNY and CDR2 is SVGAGI (reference sequence). The ends were cut back, 6 bases at V and 0 bases at J, with 23 bases in the middle. The CDR3 has 19 residues. The DNA of the CDR3 is TGTGCCAGCAGCCGACGCAAACATAACAGGGAAACGAACACCGGGGAGCTGTTTTTT. It translates to CASSRRKHNRETNTGELFF.

This sequence joins TRBV7-2 and TRBJ1-6, with no clear D. CDR3 length equals 13 residues. V was trimmed by 5 bases and J by 9 bases, leaving 11 bases between them. Per germline, CDR1 SGHTA and CDR2 FQGNSA. The CDR3: CASSPVSVSPLHF. As DNA, the CDR3 is TGTGCCAGCAGCCCCGTTTCGGTTTCACCCCTCCACTTT.

This chain uses TRBV2 with TRBJ2-4; maybe TRBD2 (6 bases). The V end lost 6 bases, the J end lost 0 bases, and 15 bases lay between the germline ends. The CDR3 loop spans 16 amino acids. Germline CDR1 is SNHLY and CDR2 is FYNNEI. The CDR3 region is CASRGLGGLAKNIQYF. The CDR3 DNA reads TGTGCCAGCAGGGGACTCGGCGGTTTAGCCAAAAACATTCAGTACTTC.

A word on this clone: Other DNA sequences in the sample encode the same CDR3. Here the CDR3 DNA reads TGTGCCAGCATTAGAACCGGGGGAACTGAAGCTTTCTTT. Translated: CASIRTGGTEAFF. The chain is built from TRBV6-5 and TRBJ1-1; D is possibly TRBD1 (5 bases). V lost 7 bases and J lost 5, with 14 bases in between. CDR1 MNHEY and CDR2 SVGAGI come from the germline V gene. The CDR3 loop spans 13 amino acids.

The J gene is TRBJ2-1, the V gene TRBV7-2, with TRBD2 matching 8 bases. Germline loops: CDR1 SGHTA, CDR2 FQGNSA. This CDR3 contains 18 residues. V lost 2 bases to trimming and J lost 3 bases; unmatched junction nucleotides: 12. For the CDR3, the DNA is TGTGCCAGCAGCTTAAGGTCCGGTGGCGGGGGGAACTACAATGAGCAGTTCTTC. It encodes CASSLRSGGGGNYNEQFF.

The rearrangement links TRBV7-6 to TRBJ2-1, with D hard to call. This CDR3 spans 14 amino acids. Germline CDR1 SGHVS, CDR2 FNYEAQ. Between the trimmed V and J ends, which lost 0 bases and 7 bases, there was a span of 10 bases. The CDR3 nucleotides are TGTGCCAGCAGCTTAGCGCCAGTCTCTAATGAGCAGTTCTTC. Protein sequence: CASSLAPVSNEQFF.

The chain employs TRBV3-1 (or the pseudogene TRBV3-2) and TRBJ1-3, with D possibly matching TRBD1 (6 bases). The CDR3 is 16 residues long. The germline V and J ends were trimmed by 4 bases and 4 bases, with 17 bases remaining between them. Germline V gives CDR1 LGHDT, CDR2 YNNKEL (reference sequence). For the CDR3, the DNA is TGTGCCAGCAGCCCAGACCGCCGGGGGGCCGGAAACACCATATATTTT. Protein sequence: CASSPDRRGAGNTIYF.

V and J are TRBV7-8 and TRBJ1-1; weak D call: TRBD1 (5 bases). V lost 5 bases and J 11 bases, leaving 18 bases between the germline ends. This CDR3 has 13 amino acids. Germline V gene sequence: CDR1 SGHVS, CDR2 FQNEAQ. Here the CDR3 DNA reads TGTGCCAGCAGCCGAATTGTCGGACAACAGGCTTTCTTT. Protein: CASSRIVGQQAFF.

The rearrangement joins TRBV9 to TRBJ1-4; D ambiguous. CDR3 length equals 14 residues. CDR1 SGDLS and CDR2 YYNGEE come from the germline V gene. V gave up 0 bases and J gave up 3 bases, with 6 bases separating them. As DNA, the CDR3 is TGTGCCAGCAGCGTAGGGCAGTCTAATGAAAAACTGTTTTTT. Translating gives CASSVGQSNEKLFF. Filled out from reference TRBV9 and TRBJ1-4, the complete variable domain reads DSGVTQTPKHLITATGQRVTLRCSPRSGDLSVYWYQQSLDQGLQFLIQYYNGEERAKGNILERFSAQQFPDLHSELNLSSLELGDSALYFCASSVGQSNEKLFFGSGTQLSVL.

The chain links TRBV5-1 to TRBJ1-2; D unresolved. The V and J ends lost 5 bases and 0 bases respectively, with 14 bases between them. This CDR3 is 15 amino acids long. Germline CDR1 SGHRS, CDR2 YFSETQ. As DNA, the CDR3 is TGCGCCAGCAGTGGTGAGGGAATTTCTAACTATGGCTACACCTTC. This gives the protein CASSGEGISNYGYTF.